Shown below are 21 T cell receptor beta chains from a single sample sequenced in a study of blood T cell repertoires in COVID-19. Measured with immunoSEQ multiplex PCR; TCRdb has only the in-frame clones, and not every one. The top ten hold about 5% of the sample, which has about 44,000 clones, around 87% seen once. The sample comprised peripheral blood. These receptors all come from a human donor in a cohort sampled during active COVID-19.

This clone was detected a few times. V usage is TRBV5-4 and J usage is TRBJ2-3; a weak D match, TRBD1 (6 bases). The CDR3 spans 16 residues. The germline V gene encodes CDR1 SGHNT and CDR2 YYREEE (reference sequence). V lost 2 bases, J lost 2 bases, and 15 bases lay in between. The CDR3 DNA is TGTGCCAGCAGCTTCCGGACAGCCCCAGACACAGATACGCAGTATTTT. Translated, it gives CASSFRTAPDTDTQYF.

The chain employs TRBV7-2 and TRBJ2-1; 11 nucleotides agree with TRBD2. From germline, CDR1 is SGHTA and CDR2 FQGNSA. V lost 2 bases, J lost 8 bases, and 5 bases stayed unmatched. The CDR3 extends over 15 amino acids. The CDR3 DNA reads as TGTGCCAGCAGCTTAAGCCTAGCGGGAGGCGATGAGCAGTTCTTC. Protein sequence: CASSLSLAGGDEQFF.

V gene TRBV30 combines with J gene TRBJ2-7; 7 bases match TRBD1. This CDR3 contains 14 residues. With V trimmed by 6 bases and J by 2 bases, 10 bases remained unmatched. Germline CDR1 and CDR2: GTSNPN and SVGIG (reference sequence). The CDR3 DNA follows: TGTGCCTGCCGAGACAGGGAAAAAACCTACGAGCAGTACTTC. Its protein product is CACRDREKTYEQYF. Complete variable domain (other parts from reference TRBV30 and TRBJ2-7): SQTIHQWPATLVQPVGSPLSLECTVEGTSNPNLYWYRQAAGRGLQLLFYSVGIGQISSEVPQNLSASRPQDRQFILSSKKLLLSDSGFYLCACRDREKTYEQYFGPGTRLTVT.

J is TRBJ2-1 and V is TRBV10-1; 10 bases agree with TRBD1. The CDR3 length is 14 residues. The J segment lost 2 bases and the V segment lost 6 bases, leaving 1 base of the junction unmatched. Germline CDR1 is WNHNN and CDR2 is SYGVQD (reference sequence). The CDR3 reads CASRTGGPYNEQFF. The CDR3 DNA follows: TGCGCCAGCAGGACAGGGGGCCCCTACAATGAGCAGTTCTTC.

The gene calls are TRBV29-1 and TRBJ2-7, with 10 nucleotides matching TRBD1. This CDR3 region has 14 residues. Germline lookup yields CDR1 SQVTM and CDR2 ANQGSEA. Trimming removed 6 bases from V and 5 bases from J; junction bases left unmatched: 10. The CDR3 nucleotides are TGCAGCGTGGCATTCTCGACAGGGGGCGACGAGCAGTACTTC. Its translation: CSVAFSTGGDEQYF.

The chain employs TRBV14 and TRBJ2-7; D may be TRBD1 (6 bases). The CDR3 covers 17 residues. Per germline, CDR1 SGHDN and CDR2 FVKESK. Trimming left V 1 base short and J 2 bases short, with 18 bases between. CDR3 DNA: TGTGCCAGCAGCCAAGGCCTTCGAGGACAGCCTACCTACGAGCAGTACTTC. Translation gives CASSQGLRGQPTYEQYF.

V and J are TRBV7-3 and TRBJ2-2; D not resolved. The CDR3 consists of 13 residues. Germline CDR1 reads SGHTA; CDR2 reads FQGTGA. The V and J ends lost 2 bases and 6 bases respectively, with 7 bases between them. The CDR3 DNA follows: TGTGCCAGCAGCTTATCATCCCCCGGGGAGCTGTTTTTT. Encoded protein: CASSLSSPGELFF.

CDR3 sequence (DNA): TGTGCCACCAGTGTAGGTGGGGCGGGGAGCGATCGGGCCCAGTACTTC. Encoded protein: CATSVGGAGSDRAQYF. V is TRBV24-1 and J is TRBJ2-5, with D perhaps TRBD2 (6 bases). From germline, CDR1 is KGHDR and CDR2 SFDVKD. This CDR3 contains 16 residues. V lost 5 bases and J lost 9, with 24 bases in between.

The chain joins TRBV6-2 or TRBV6-3 to TRBJ1-5; 7 bases map to TRBD1. Per germline, CDR1 MNHEY and CDR2 SVGEGT. CDR3 length: 16 amino acids. The V segment lost 2 bases and the J segment 0 bases; nucleotides outside the gene matches: 4. CDR3 amino acids: CASSYEGQLSNQPQHF. In nucleotides, the CDR3 is TGTGCCAGCAGTTACGAGGGACAGCTTAGCAATCAGCCCCAGCATTTT.

The V and J genes are TRBV19 and TRBJ2-7; D is uncertain. Between the trimmed V and J ends, which lost 1 base and 2 bases, there was a span of 6 bases. Germline assignment: CDR1 LNHDA and CDR2 SQIVND (reference sequence). The CDR3 covers 13 residues. The CDR3 here is CASSIALTYEQYF. DNA for the CDR3: TGTGCCAGTAGTATAGCACTAACCTACGAGCAGTACTTC.

The chain has TRBV7-9 and TRBJ2-3; D possibly corresponds to TRBD2 (7 bases). In germline, CDR1 is SEHNR, CDR2 FQNEAQ (reference sequence). The CDR3 totals 16 residues. Between the trimmed V and J ends, which lost 5 bases and 3 bases, there was a span of 18 bases. The CDR3 DNA reads TGTGCCAGCAGCCCACAGGGAGGGGGGACAACAGATACGCAGTATTTT. It encodes CASSPQGGGTTDTQYF.

This sequence joins TRBV5-1 and TRBJ2-7, with 7 bases identical to TRBD1. CDR1 and CDR2 from the germline V gene are SGHRS and YFSETQ. Trimming cost V 3 bases and J 4 bases; bases outside gene matches: 16. This CDR3 has 17 amino acids. The chain's CDR3 is CASSWGDRDRGSYEQYF. CDR3 coding DNA: TGCGCCAGCAGCTGGGGCGACCGGGACAGAGGAAGTTACGAGCAGTACTTC.

A few counts support this clone. This chain connects TRBV5-6 to TRBJ2-3; possibly TRBD2 for D (6 bases). The CDR3 covers 17 residues. V was clipped by 0 bases and J by 5 bases, with 19 bases between them. Germline CDR1 reads SGHDT; CDR2 reads YYEEEE. This CDR3 is CASSLGFGSGREDTQYF. The DNA of the CDR3 is TGTGCCAGCAGCTTGGGTTTTGGTAGCGGAAGGGAAGATACGCAGTATTTT.

V and J are TRBV28 and TRBJ2-5, with a possible D match to TRBD2 (6 bases). The germline V gene encodes CDR1 MDHEN and CDR2 SYDVKM. The CDR3 consists of 14 residues. V lost 1 base, J lost 4 bases, and 10 bases lay in between. The chain's CDR3 is CASSLFGSGETQYF. DNA of the CDR3: TGTGCCAGCAGTTTATTCGGGAGTGGAGAGACCCAGTACTTC.

This clone was counted between two and nine times. V is TRBV5-1 and J is TRBJ2-5, with 9 positions matching TRBD1. The germline gives CDR1 SGHRS, CDR2 YFSETQ. CDR3 length: 13 residues. Trimming cost V 6 bases and J 5 bases; bases outside gene matches: 5. Here the CDR3 reads CASTQGARETQYF. The CDR3 DNA reads as TGCGCCAGCACACAGGGGGCTAGGGAGACCCAGTACTTC.

The chain couples TRBV27 to TRBJ2-7; 9 bases are a match to TRBD1. The CDR3 covers 14 residues. Germline V CDR1 and CDR2: MNHEY, SMNVEV (reference sequence). J was trimmed by 3 bases and V by 8 bases; bases with no gene match: 8. The CDR3, as DNA: TGTGCCAGCGGAGGGGGACAGGGTCGCTACGAGCAGTACTTC. Translating it yields CASGGGQGRYEQYF.

V gene TRBV24-1 combines with J gene TRBJ2-3; TRBD2 matches 7 bases. CDR1 is KGHDR, CDR2 SFDVKD, per germline. The V and J ends lost 7 bases and 2 bases, in that order; junction bases with no gene match: 2. CDR3 length equals 13 residues. The CDR3 protein is CATSGRFTDTQYF. In DNA form, the CDR3 reads TGTGCCACCAGCGGGAGGTTCACAGATACGCAGTATTTT.

This chain links TRBV19 with TRBJ1-2, with D possibly being TRBD1 (6 bases). CDR1 is LNHDA and CDR2 is SQIVND in the germline V gene (reference sequence). V lost 1 base, J lost 8 bases, and 17 bases lay in between. CDR3 length: 15 residues. CDR3 loop: CASSIVHRVKGGYTF. The CDR3 DNA is TGTGCCAGTAGTATAGTCCACAGGGTTAAAGGAGGCTACACCTTC.

V usage is TRBV11-2 and J usage is TRBJ2-3; D is unresolved. The CDR3 has 14 residues. V lost 3 bases and J 3 bases, leaving 10 bases between the germline ends. The V gene's germline CDR1 is SGHAT and CDR2 FQNNGV. DNA of the CDR3: TGTGCCAGCAGCTTCAACGGGTGGACAGATACGCAGTATTTT. Its translation: CASSFNGWTDTQYF.

The sample holds a few counts of this clone. This chain connects TRBV7-8 to TRBJ2-7, with TRBD1 identical over 8 bases. The CDR3 contains 14 residues. Germline V lookup: CDR1 SGHVS, CDR2 FQNEAQ. Trimming at V came to 6 bases and at J to 2 bases, leaving 6 bases not matched to a gene. The DNA of the CDR3 is TGTGCCAGCAGAACCGGGACAGGCCCCTACGAGCAGTACTTC. Its translation is CASRTGTGPYEQYF.

The chain uses TRBV4-2 and TRBJ2-7; 9 bases agree with TRBD1. Germline CDR1 and CDR2: LGHNA and YNFKEQ. The CDR3 spans 16 residues. The trim removed 1 base at V and 5 bases at J, leaving 9 bases unmatched. The CDR3: CASSQGSGTGFDEQYF. CDR3 nucleotides: TGTGCCAGCAGCCAAGGCTCCGGGACAGGGTTCGACGAGCAGTACTTC.